One and the same sample provided the 24 T cell receptor beta chains below, sequenced in a study of blood T cell repertoires in COVID-19. Assay used: immunoSEQ multiplex PCR; TCRdb lists only in-frame clones, some missing. Of roughly 24,000 clones detected, nearly 90% appear once; the ten largest clones hold over 1.5%. Sequences were obtained from peripheral blood. Receptor source: a woman aged 55-70 years with active COVID-19.

The rearrangement links TRBV5-1 to TRBJ1-3; TRBD1 agrees at 9 bases. Germline values: CDR1 SGHRS, CDR2 YFSETQ. J was trimmed by 1 base and V by 1 base; bases with no gene match: 6. The CDR3 extends over 17 amino acids. CDR3 nucleotides: TGCGCCAGCAGCTTGAACCCGACAGGGGGATCTGGAAACACCATATATTTT. It translates to CASSLNPTGGSGNTIYF.

The V and J genes are TRBV6-2 or TRBV6-3 and TRBJ1-6, with 8 nucleotides matching TRBD1. The CDR3 extends over 15 amino acids. After removal of 4 bases from V and 10 bases from J, the junction contained 9 bases not matched to a gene. Germline V gene lookup returns CDR1 MNHEY and CDR2 SVGEGT. CDR3 protein: CASSFVAGGESPLHF. As DNA, the CDR3 is TGTGCCAGCAGTTTTGTGGCAGGGGGCGAATCACCCCTCCACTTT.

This chain links TRBV11-3 with TRBJ2-1, with 10 bases fitting TRBD1. With 5 bases clipped from V and 14 bases from J, the junction kept 12 bases outside the gene matches. There are 14 residues in the CDR3. Germline CDR1 SGHNT, CDR2 YENEEA. CDR3 amino acids: CASSPGQGTGGEFF. Here the CDR3 DNA reads TGTGCCAGCAGCCCGGGACAGGGGACTGGGGGTGAGTTCTTC.

The chain carries TRBV11-2 and TRBJ2-7, with 7 bases identical to TRBD1. Per the germline V gene, CDR1 is SGHAT and CDR2 is FQNNGV. CDR3 length: 12 residues. V trimming: 5 bases; J trimming: 7 bases; junction bases outside the gene matches: 5. The CDR3 bases are TGTGCCAGCAGCATAGGGGGCTTGGAGCAGTACTTC. It codes for CASSIGGLEQYF.

CDR3 loop: CASSSKQGTEAFF. CDR3 DNA sequence: TGTGCCAGCAGCTCCAAACAGGGGACTGAAGCTTTCTTT. V is TRBV11-3 and J is TRBJ1-1; 7 bases align to TRBD1. The CDR3 consists of 13 residues. In germline, CDR1 is SGHNT, CDR2 YENEEA. V lost 4 bases, J lost 5 bases, and 4 bases stayed unmatched.

The genes are TRBV27 and TRBJ2-7, with 11 bases matching TRBD2. The CDR3 is 17 residues long. V gave up 0 bases and J gave up 3 bases; unmatched junction bases: 7. Per germline, CDR1 MNHEY and CDR2 SMNVEV (reference sequence). The CDR3 DNA follows: TGTGCCAGCAGTTTATCCCGAGAGGGACTAGCGGACTACGAGCAGTACTTC. Protein sequence: CASSLSREGLADYEQYF.

The genes are TRBV5-1 and TRBJ2-5; TRBD2 matches 11 bases. The germline V gene encodes CDR1 SGHRS and CDR2 YFSETQ. With 3 bases clipped from V and 2 bases from J, the junction kept 6 bases outside the gene matches. The CDR3 is made up of 16 amino acids. CDR3 DNA sequence: TGCGCCAGCAGCTGGGGGACTAGCGGCGTACAAGAGACCCAGTACTTC. Encoded protein: CASSWGTSGVQETQYF.

The chain is built from TRBV19 and TRBJ1-1; possibly TRBD1 for D (5 bases). Trimming removed 2 bases from V and 4 bases from J, with 26 bases in between. CDR1 and CDR2 (germline): LNHDA, SQIVND (reference sequence). The CDR3 has 19 residues. The CDR3 is CASSIRGAARGGVGTEAFF. The CDR3 coding sequence is TGTGCCAGTAGTATACGCGGGGCAGCAAGGGGTGGAGTAGGCACTGAAGCTTTCTTT.

The count of this clone is one. Mismatch with germline at one junction end may stem from a read error. V gene TRBV4-2 combines with J gene TRBJ2-1; possible D gene TRBD2, 6 bases. The CDR3 has 16 amino acids. Looked up from germline, CDR1 is LGHNA and CDR2 is YNFKEQ. CDR3 sequence: CASSPGTGSPYNERFF. In DNA, the CDR3 is TGTGCCAGCAGCCCAGGGACCGGGAGCCCCTACAATGAGCGGTTCTTC.

V is TRBV7-6 and J is TRBJ2-1, with a tentative D call TRBD2 (7 bases). Germline V gives CDR1 SGHVS, CDR2 FNYEAQ. CDR3 length: 16 amino acids. Trimming stripped 4 bases from V and 1 base from J, with 14 bases between. CDR3 coding DNA: TGTGCCAGCAGCTCCACAGGGAGGGGGTCCTACAATGAGCAGTTCTTC. This encodes CASSSTGRGSYNEQFF.

The chain recombines TRBV7-8 with TRBJ2-7; 8 bases are a match to TRBD2. Per the germline V gene, CDR1 is SGHVS and CDR2 is FQNEAQ. J was trimmed by 3 bases and V by 4 bases; bases with no gene match: 11. This CDR3 is built from 16 residues. The CDR3 coding sequence is TGTGCCAGCAGCTCCCTTGGAGCGGGAGCCGTCTACGAGCAGTACTTC. Protein: CASSSLGAGAVYEQYF.

The genes are TRBV13 and TRBJ1-2; the match to TRBD1 covers 11 bases. The germline V gene has CDR1 PRHDT and CDR2 FYEKMQ (reference sequence). The CDR3 totals 14 residues. V was clipped by 5 bases and J by 6 bases; unmatched bases: 5. Here the CDR3 reads CASSRGQGADGYTF. The CDR3 region has the DNA TGTGCCAGCAGCCGAGGACAGGGGGCAGATGGCTACACCTTC.

A few counts support this clone. The chain has TRBV4-3 and TRBJ2-6; no definite D call. CDR1 and CDR2 (germline): LGHNA, YSLEER. The length of the CDR3 is 16 residues. Trimming removed 3 bases at V and 4 bases at J, with 13 bases between. CDR3 residues: CASSQEFGSGANVLTF. The CDR3 DNA sequence: TGCGCCAGCAGCCAGGAGTTCGGGTCCGGGGCCAACGTCCTGACTTTC.

The V call is TRBV9, the J call TRBJ2-3; TRBD2 matches at 7 bases. Looked up from germline, CDR1 is SGDLS and CDR2 is YYNGEE. Losses at the gene ends were 0 bases for V and 6 bases for J; bases not matched to a gene: 7. The CDR3 spans 15 residues. CDR3 protein: CASSVGGGSGDTQYF. The DNA of the CDR3 is TGTGCCAGCAGCGTAGGAGGCGGGAGCGGTGATACGCAGTATTTT.

The genes are TRBV6-2 or TRBV6-3 and TRBJ2-6, with TRBD2 identical over 11 bases. This CDR3 spans 19 amino acids. V lost 6 bases and J lost 3; bases outside the gene matches: 13. Germline CDR1 and CDR2: MNHEY and SVGEGT. The CDR3 DNA reads as TGTGCCAGCAGCACAAGACTAGCGGGATTCTTGAGTGGGGCCAACGTCCTGACTTTC. It codes for CASSTRLAGFLSGANVLTF.

The rearrangement links TRBV5-1 to TRBJ1-3; tentative D call: TRBD1 (5 bases). This CDR3 contains 14 residues. V lost 1 base to trimming and J lost 8 bases, with 13 bases between them. CDR1 and CDR2 from the germline V gene are SGHRS and YFSETQ. The CDR3 region is CASSLQGLLDTIYF. The CDR3 coding sequence is TGCGCCAGCAGCTTGCAGGGCCTCCTAGACACCATATATTTT.

The chain employs TRBV18 and TRBJ1-2; D not resolved. Germline V gives CDR1 KGHSH, CDR2 LQKENI. This CDR3 region has 13 residues. Trimming removed 4 bases from V and 0 bases from J, with 6 bases in between. Here the CDR3 DNA reads TGTGCCAGCTCACTGGAGACTAACTATGGCTACACCTTC. Residues: CASSLETNYGYTF.

DNA of the CDR3: TGTGCCAGCAGCCTAGGGAAACCGGGACAGGGCACTGAAGCTTTCTTT. Translating gives CASSLGKPGQGTEAFF. The chain employs TRBV7-9 and TRBJ1-1; 9 bases map to TRBD1. With V trimmed by 5 bases and J by 4 bases, 11 bases remained unmatched. The CDR3 has 16 residues. Germline assignment: CDR1 SEHNR and CDR2 FQNEAQ (reference sequence).

This clone was recorded once. V gene TRBV6-1 combines with J gene TRBJ2-3; tentatively, D is TRBD1 (6 bases). This CDR3 is built from 13 residues. Germline assignment: CDR1 MNHNS and CDR2 SASEGT. V was cut by 1 base and J by 6 bases, with 8 bases left in between. The CDR3 loop is CASSEGRGDTQYF. DNA for the CDR3: TGTGCCAGCAGTGAAGGCAGGGGTGATACGCAGTATTTT.

The rearrangement joins TRBV7-2 to TRBJ2-1, with 8 bases that match TRBD1. The CDR3 is 14 residues long. Germline V gene sequence: CDR1 SGHTA, CDR2 FQGNSA. V shed 4 bases, J shed 5 bases, and the junction held 4 bases outside the gene matches. The CDR3 nucleotides are TGTGCCAGCAGCTCAGGGGGCTGGGACAATGAGCAGTTCTTC. Its protein is CASSSGGWDNEQFF.

The V and J genes are TRBV5-1 and TRBJ2-1; 7 nucleotides align to TRBD2. The J segment lost 7 bases and the V segment lost 4 bases, leaving 14 bases of the junction unmatched. The germline CDR1 and CDR2 sequences are SGHRS and YFSETQ. The CDR3 is 16 residues long. Written as DNA, the CDR3 is TGCGCCAGCAGCGTGCCAAGGTGGGAGGGGCAAAATGAGCAGTTCTTC. Protein: CASSVPRWEGQNEQFF. The full variable domain, rest sourced from reference TRBV5-1 and TRBJ2-1, is KAGVTQTPRYLIKTRGQQVTLSCSPISGHRSVSWYQQTPGQGLQFLFEYFSETQRNKGNFPGRFSGRQFSNSRSEMNVSTLELGDSALYLCASSVPRWEGQNEQFFGPGTRLTVL.

The gene calls are TRBV5-6 and TRBJ2-3, with TRBD1 matching over 8 bases. The CDR3 totals 12 residues. CDR1 SGHDT and CDR2 YYEEEE come from the germline V gene. The J segment lost 6 bases and the V segment lost 3 bases, leaving 0 bases of the junction unmatched. The CDR3 here is CASSWDRDTQYF. The CDR3 DNA follows: TGTGCCAGCAGCTGGGACAGGGATACGCAGTATTTT.

V usage is TRBV18 and J usage is TRBJ2-5, with D tentatively TRBD2 (7 bases). Trimming removed 6 bases from V and 7 bases from J, with 36 bases in between. This CDR3 comprises 20 residues. Germline values: CDR1 KGHSH, CDR2 LQKENI. As DNA, the CDR3 is TGTGCCAGCTCCACTCGAGGGGGGTCTCGCGGTACTCCGGGAGGACGGACCCAGTACTTC. It codes for CASSTRGGSRGTPGGRTQYF.

The chain is built from TRBV27 and TRBJ2-1; 12 nucleotides agree with TRBD2. The CDR3 sequence is 19 residues long. In germline, CDR1 is MNHEY, CDR2 SMNVEV (reference sequence). Trimming cost V 6 bases and J 7 bases; bases outside gene matches: 19. CDR3 DNA sequence: TGTGCCAGCAGCCCCGCGGGGACTAGCGGGTTCCTCCGTGGTAATGAGCAGTTCTTC. This gives the protein CASSPAGTSGFLRGNEQFF.